The rows below give T cell receptor beta chains drawn from one sample of a study of blood T cells in healthy people across ages. TCRdb processed the 5' RACE reads anew with MiXCR; each CDR3 protein has one entry. This sample has over 450,000 distinct CDR3 sequences; around 24% occur once, and the top ten carry 8.7%. The same sample was also used in a study of T cells of mothers and their children.

Sequencing input: blood. The source of these receptors is a boy aged 10-17 years in good health. CDR3s include the opening cysteine and the closing phenylalanine or tryptophan. Fields, in order: J gene, V gene, clone size, CDR3 length, D gene, CDR3 DNA, CDR3 protein. The D gene is left open where the match is weak. Some rows have no size entry. The others give once, few or many, or a class for an expanded clone.

j_gene: TRBJ2-5; v_gene: TRBV6-6; abundance: few; len: 14; d_gene: NA; CDR3nt: TGTGCCAGCAGTTACGGGGGAAATGGAGAGACCCAGTACTTC; CDR3aa: CASSYGGNGETQYF
j_gene: TRBJ2-7; v_gene: TRBV5-1; abundance: NA; len: 16; d_gene: NA; CDR3nt: TGCGCCAGCAGCCCGTACGGGCCAGGAGCCTATTACGAGCAGTACTTC; CDR3aa: CASSPYGPGAYYEQYF
j_gene: TRBJ2-3; v_gene: TRBV21-1; abundance: NA; len: 15; d_gene: NA; CDR3nt: TGTGCCAGCAGACCGTTAGGACAGGGAACAGATACGCAGTATTTT; CDR3aa: CASRPLGQGTDTQYF
j_gene: TRBJ1-6; v_gene: TRBV7-9; abundance: NA; len: 15; d_gene: NA; CDR3nt: TGTGCCAGCAGCCCAATCACAGGTGGTAATTCACCCCTCCACTTT; CDR3aa: CASSPITGGNSPLHF
j_gene: TRBJ2-2; v_gene: TRBV5-1; abundance: NA; len: 14; d_gene: NA; CDR3nt: TGCGCCAGCGTAGGGAGTCCTCCCACCGGGGAGCTGTTTTTT; CDR3aa: CASVGSPPTGELFF
j_gene: TRBJ1-6; v_gene: TRBV20-1; abundance: NA; len: 14; d_gene: NA; CDR3nt: TGCAGTGCGCGAGAGGTGGCCCGACTAGGGGCTCTCCACTTT; CDR3aa: CSAREVARLGALHF
j_gene: TRBJ1-2; v_gene: TRBV12-3/TRBV12-4; abundance: NA; len: 13; d_gene: NA; CDR3nt: TGTGCCAGCACTCCGAGCGGTTTCCTAGGCTACACCTTC; CDR3aa: CASTPSGFLGYTF
j_gene: TRBJ1-5; v_gene: TRBV4-2; abundance: few; len: 16; d_gene: TRBD1; CDR3nt: TGTGCCAGCAGCCAAGGGGTTGCAGGGGGCGGTCAGCCCCAGCATTTT; CDR3aa: CASSQGVAGGGQPQHF
j_gene: TRBJ2-5; v_gene: TRBV6-5; abundance: NA; len: 14; d_gene: NA; CDR3nt: TGTGCCAGCAGCCCTACGGGGGTTAGAGAGACCCAGTACTTC; CDR3aa: CASSPTGVRETQYF
j_gene: TRBJ2-1; v_gene: TRBV28; abundance: NA; len: 12; d_gene: NA; CDR3nt: TGTGCCAGCACCCCGGGGAGTCATGAGCAGTTCTTC; CDR3aa: CASTPGSHEQFF
j_gene: TRBJ2-1; v_gene: TRBV20-1; abundance: NA; len: 14; d_gene: NA; CDR3nt: TGCAGTGTCCTAATGGCGGGGTCCTACAATGAGCAGTTCTTC; CDR3aa: CSVLMAGSYNEQFF
j_gene: TRBJ2-1; v_gene: TRBV12-3/TRBV12-4; abundance: few; len: 17; d_gene: TRBD2; CDR3nt: TGTGCCAGCAGTCCGCCGACTAGCGGGAGCTCCTACAATGAGCAGTTCTTC; CDR3aa: CASSPPTSGSSYNEQFF
j_gene: TRBJ2-6; v_gene: TRBV12-3/TRBV12-4; abundance: few; len: 16; d_gene: TRBD1; CDR3nt: TGTGCCAGCAGAAGACAGGGGACTGATGGGGCCAACGTCCTGACTTTC; CDR3aa: CASRRQGTDGANVLTF
j_gene: TRBJ2-1; v_gene: TRBV29-1; abundance: few; len: 12; d_gene: TRBD1; CDR3nt: TGCAGCGTCATGACAGGGTACAATGAGCAGTTCTTC; CDR3aa: CSVMTGYNEQFF
j_gene: TRBJ2-1; v_gene: TRBV7-9; abundance: few; len: 16; d_gene: NA; CDR3nt: TGTGCCAGCAGCGGAGGACGCCTAAATCTACGCAATGAGCAGTTCTTC; CDR3aa: CASSGGRLNLRNEQFF
j_gene: TRBJ2-3; v_gene: TRBV24-1; abundance: many; len: 16; d_gene: TRBD1; CDR3nt: TGTGCCACCAGTGACCCACAGGGGCCCCACACAGATACGCAGTATTTT; CDR3aa: CATSDPQGPHTDTQYF
j_gene: TRBJ2-3; v_gene: TRBV7-9; abundance: NA; len: 14; d_gene: TRBD1; CDR3nt: TGTGCCAGCAAGGGACAGGGACTCTCCGATACGCAGTATTTT; CDR3aa: CASKGQGLSDTQYF
j_gene: TRBJ2-5; v_gene: TRBV29-1; abundance: few; len: 14; d_gene: NA; CDR3nt: TGCAGCGTTGACCTTGGACCCATCCAAGAGACCCAGTACTTC; CDR3aa: CSVDLGPIQETQYF
j_gene: TRBJ2-3; v_gene: TRBV20-1; abundance: NA; len: 14; d_gene: NA; CDR3nt: TGCAGTGCCCCCTTGAGCGGCATCACAGATACGCAGTATTTT; CDR3aa: CSAPLSGITDTQYF
j_gene: TRBJ2-2; v_gene: TRBV5-1; abundance: NA; len: 12; d_gene: NA; CDR3nt: TGCGCCAGCAGCGATCACACCGGGGAGCTGTTTTTT; CDR3aa: CASSDHTGELFF
j_gene: TRBJ2-3; v_gene: TRBV29-1; abundance: NA; len: 14; d_gene: TRBD1; CDR3nt: TGCAGCGTCGATACAGGGGCCGGCACAGATACGCAGTATTTT; CDR3aa: CSVDTGAGTDTQYF
j_gene: TRBJ1-2; v_gene: TRBV7-2; abundance: NA; len: 12; d_gene: TRBD1; CDR3nt: TGTGCCAGCAGCTGGACAGGGATTGGCTACACCTTC; CDR3aa: CASSWTGIGYTF
j_gene: TRBJ2-7; v_gene: TRBV3-1; abundance: few; len: 14; d_gene: TRBD2; CDR3nt: TGTGCCAGCAGCCAGACGCTAGCGGGTCTCGAGCAGTACTTC; CDR3aa: CASSQTLAGLEQYF
j_gene: TRBJ1-5; v_gene: TRBV7-2; abundance: few; len: 14; d_gene: TRBD1; CDR3nt: TGTGCCAGCAGCTTTGGGGACAGAAATCAGCCCCAGCATTTT; CDR3aa: CASSFGDRNQPQHF
j_gene: TRBJ2-7; v_gene: TRBV27; abundance: few; len: 16; d_gene: NA; CDR3nt: TGTGCCAGCAGTTTAACAGTGGCAGCGAGGAGATACGAGCAGTACTTC; CDR3aa: CASSLTVAARRYEQYF
j_gene: TRBJ2-1; v_gene: TRBV3-1; abundance: NA; len: 14; d_gene: TRBD2; CDR3nt: TGTGCCAGCAGCCAATTAGCGGGAGGGAATGAGCAGTTCTTC; CDR3aa: CASSQLAGGNEQFF
j_gene: TRBJ2-5; v_gene: TRBV3-1; abundance: many; len: 17; d_gene: NA; CDR3nt: TGTGCCAGCAGCCATCGGGACCCTGGTCTGGCCCAAGAGACCCAGTACTTC; CDR3aa: CASSHRDPGLAQETQYF
j_gene: TRBJ1-5; v_gene: TRBV7-8; abundance: few; len: 14; d_gene: NA; CDR3nt: TGTGCCAGCAGCCCACAGGGAACCTATCAGCCCCAGCATTTT; CDR3aa: CASSPQGTYQPQHF
j_gene: TRBJ2-5; v_gene: TRBV7-9; abundance: NA; len: 16; d_gene: TRBD2; CDR3nt: TGTGCCAGCAGCTTAATTCCGCTAGCGGGGAAAGAGACCCAGTACTTC; CDR3aa: CASSLIPLAGKETQYF
j_gene: TRBJ1-2; v_gene: TRBV27; abundance: NA; len: 12; d_gene: NA; CDR3nt: TGTGCCAGCAGTGGGCTTGGGCTTGGCTACACCTTC; CDR3aa: CASSGLGLGYTF
j_gene: TRBJ2-1; v_gene: TRBV6-2/TRBV6-3; abundance: few; len: 13; d_gene: NA; CDR3nt: TGTGCCAGCAGAGCTACCCAGGGGAATGAGCAGTTCTTC; CDR3aa: CASRATQGNEQFF
j_gene: TRBJ1-2; v_gene: TRBV6-2/TRBV6-3; abundance: NA; len: 15; d_gene: NA; CDR3nt: TGTGCCAGCAGTTACGAGGACCGAGCTAACTATGGCTACACCTTC; CDR3aa: CASSYEDRANYGYTF
j_gene: TRBJ2-7; v_gene: TRBV6-2/TRBV6-3; abundance: NA; len: 19; d_gene: NA; CDR3nt: TGTGCCAGCAGTCCCCTACTCGACTCAGCGGGCGTCATCTCCTACGAGCAGTACTTC; CDR3aa: CASSPLLDSAGVISYEQYF
j_gene: TRBJ1-1; v_gene: TRBV7-2; abundance: few; len: 14; d_gene: NA; CDR3nt: TGTGCCAGCAGCTTAGACAGAGGGGGGACTGAAGCTTTCTTT; CDR3aa: CASSLDRGGTEAFF
j_gene: TRBJ1-2; v_gene: TRBV6-1; abundance: few; len: 17; d_gene: NA; CDR3nt: TGTGCCAGCAGTCTGCGACGGATACCCTCTTTTGACTATGGCTACACCTTC; CDR3aa: CASSLRRIPSFDYGYTF
j_gene: TRBJ2-3; v_gene: TRBV7-2; abundance: NA; len: 14; d_gene: TRBD2; CDR3nt: TGTGCCAGCAGGCGGGGGGGCCGAGGAGATACGCAGTATTTT; CDR3aa: CASRRGGRGDTQYF
j_gene: TRBJ2-7; v_gene: TRBV7-2; abundance: NA; len: 14; d_gene: NA; CDR3nt: TGTGCCAGCAGCCGACGACTGCAGCCCTACGAGCAGTACTTC; CDR3aa: CASSRRLQPYEQYF
j_gene: TRBJ2-7; v_gene: TRBV20-1; abundance: few; len: 12; d_gene: NA; CDR3nt: TGCAGTGCTAGCGACACCGCCTACGAGCAGTACTTC; CDR3aa: CSASDTAYEQYF
j_gene: TRBJ2-5; v_gene: TRBV5-1; abundance: many; len: 13; d_gene: NA; CDR3nt: TGCGCCAGCAGCAAACTGGGAGGAGAGACCCAGTACTTC; CDR3aa: CASSKLGGETQYF
j_gene: TRBJ1-1; v_gene: TRBV6-2/TRBV6-3; abundance: NA; len: 12; d_gene: NA; CDR3nt: TGTGCCAGCATACGATTCGACACTGAAGCTTTCTTT; CDR3aa: CASIRFDTEAFF
j_gene: TRBJ2-3; v_gene: TRBV5-1; abundance: NA; len: 18; d_gene: TRBD2; CDR3nt: TGCGCCAGCAGCTTGGTAGCGGGAGGGCCTGATTGGACAGATACGCAGTATTTT; CDR3aa: CASSLVAGGPDWTDTQYF
j_gene: TRBJ1-5; v_gene: TRBV28; abundance: NA; len: 14; d_gene: NA; CDR3nt: TGTGCCAGCAGTTTAAGATCAGGGTCTCAGCCCCAGCATTTT; CDR3aa: CASSLRSGSQPQHF
j_gene: TRBJ2-7; v_gene: TRBV20-1; abundance: many; len: 14; d_gene: TRBD1; CDR3nt: TGCAGTGCAAGCACCGGGACAGGCTCCTACGAGCAGTACTTC; CDR3aa: CSASTGTGSYEQYF
j_gene: TRBJ2-3; v_gene: TRBV20-1; abundance: few; len: 18; d_gene: TRBD2; CDR3nt: TGCAGTGCTAGAGTCGCGCTAGCGGGATCCACTAGCACAGATACGCAGTATTTT; CDR3aa: CSARVALAGSTSTDTQYF
j_gene: TRBJ2-1; v_gene: TRBV20-1; abundance: NA; len: 11; d_gene: NA; CDR3nt: TGCAGTGCTATAGAAGACAATGAGCATTTCTTC; CDR3aa: CSAIEDNEHFF
j_gene: TRBJ2-7; v_gene: TRBV5-5; abundance: NA; len: 16; d_gene: TRBD1; CDR3nt: TGTGCCAGCAGCCAGGTCGCCGGGACAGGGAGATACGAGCAGTACTTC; CDR3aa: CASSQVAGTGRYEQYF
j_gene: TRBJ2-7; v_gene: TRBV12-3/TRBV12-4; abundance: NA; len: 14; d_gene: TRBD1; CDR3nt: TGTGCCAGCAGCACGAGACAGGGGTTCTACGAGCAGTACTTC; CDR3aa: CASSTRQGFYEQYF
j_gene: TRBJ1-6; v_gene: TRBV6-1; abundance: few; len: 14; d_gene: TRBD1; CDR3nt: TGTGCCAGCAGGAGACAGGGCGATAATTCACCCCTCCACTTT; CDR3aa: CASRRQGDNSPLHF